This TCR beta chain was profiled in a study of shared clonotypes between healthy human individuals. CDR1 and CDR2 (germline): SGHAT, FQNNGV. V was cut by 1 base and J by 7 bases, with 14 bases left in between. The CDR3 consists of 14 residues. As regards this clone: What it binds is not known.

Study conclusions and caveats: Sequencing depth was expected to influence donor clonotype sharing.

Profiling relied on immunoSEQ multiplex PCR, and the TCRdb table lists in-frame clones only, not all of them. The sample includes about 670,000 clones, less than 80% of them seen just once. The sequenced sample was memory CD4+ T cells sorted from blood. Subset defined: CD45RA-negative fraction. This TCR came from a woman aged 30 to 39 in good health. The chain links TRBV11-2 to TRBJ2-7; D is uncertain. CDR3 nucleotides: TGTGCCAGCAGCTTAGGCCCGGCCCGAGGAGAGCAGTACTTC. Amino acids: CASSLGPARGEQYF.